These 6 T cell receptor beta chains share one sample of origin, sequenced in a study of shared clonotypes between healthy human individuals. Profiled with immunoSEQ multiplex PCR; TCRdb holds only in-frame clones, not every one. The sample consists of about 1.5 million clones, under 99% of them appearing once. What was sequenced was naive CD4+ T cells sorted from blood. As to subset: CD45RA+ positively selected. These receptors originate from a man younger than 40 in good health.

Regarding this clone: At one end the junction does not follow the germline gene, possibly because of a read error. The chain has TRBV2 and TRBJ2-7; D uncertain. Germline CDR1 reads SNHLY; CDR2 reads FYNNEI. This CDR3 has 15 amino acids. CDR3 coding DNA: TGTGCCAGCAGTGAAATTAGAGAGAACGCCTACGGGCAGTACTTC. It translates to CASSEIRENAYGQYF.

On this clone itself: This sample includes further DNA sequences coding for the same CDR3. The V call is TRBV30, the J call TRBJ1-5; TRBD1 matches 7 bases. V was clipped by 1 base and J by 5 bases; unmatched bases: 2. Germline values: CDR1 GTSNPN, CDR2 SVGIG (reference sequence). CDR3 size: 13 residues. The CDR3, as DNA: TGTGCCTGGAGTGGGACAGGTGATCAGCCCCAGCATTTT. The encoded protein is CAWSGTGDQPQHF.

V is TRBV7-2 and J is TRBJ2-3, with 7 bases aligning to TRBD2. The J segment lost 2 bases and the V segment lost 2 bases, leaving 13 bases of the junction unmatched. This CDR3 spans 18 amino acids. The germline V gene encodes CDR1 SGHTA and CDR2 FQGNSA. CDR3 in DNA: TGTGCCAGCAGCTTAAACAATTATGGCACTAGCGTCACAGATACGCAGTATTTT. This encodes CASSLNNYGTSVTDTQYF.

The chain employs TRBV5-1 and TRBJ2-1; TRBD2 aligns across 14 bases. In germline, CDR1 is SGHRS, CDR2 YFSETQ. The V segment lost 4 bases and the J segment 7 bases; nucleotides outside the gene matches: 4. The CDR3 spans 15 residues. CDR3 loop: CASSVGTSGRNEQFF. In DNA, the CDR3 is TGCGCCAGCAGCGTCGGGACTAGCGGGAGAAATGAGCAGTTCTTC.

The rearrangement uses TRBV2 and TRBJ2-5, with 9 bases aligning to TRBD1. The CDR3 contains 16 residues. Germline CDR1 and CDR2: SNHLY and FYNNEI. Trimming took 2 bases from V and 7 from J; bases not matched to a gene: 11. For the CDR3, the DNA is TGTGCCAGCAGTGAACCGGCGACAGGGGGGTCGGGGACCCAGTACTTC. Translated: CASSEPATGGSGTQYF.

Only one count was recorded for this clone. The V gene is TRBV7-2, the J gene TRBJ2-7; 7 bases map to TRBD2. The CDR3 sequence is 16 residues long. Germline CDR1 is SGHTA and CDR2 is FQGNSA. V lost 5 bases to trimming and J lost 0 bases; unmatched junction nucleotides: 10. The CDR3 region is CASSPLSGTLSYEQYF. The CDR3, as DNA: TGTGCCAGCAGCCCGCTAAGCGGGACCCTCTCCTACGAGCAGTACTTC.